These 15 T cell receptor beta chains share one sample of origin, sequenced in a study of blood T cell repertoires in COVID-19. Libraries were prepared by immunoSEQ multiplex PCR; TCRdb keeps only in-frame clonotypes and omits some of them. Found here are approximately 500,000 clones, approximately 89% of them singletons; the top ten hold 0.75% to 0.9%. The sequenced material came from peripheral blood. These receptor sequences come from a man aged 18 to 30 with COVID-19, enrolled during active disease.

This rearrangement joins TRBV7-2 to TRBJ2-5; D is possibly TRBD2 (7 bases). Trimming removed 5 bases from V and 5 bases from J, with 24 bases in between. The CDR3 totals 17 residues. Per the germline V gene, CDR1 is SGHTA and CDR2 is FQGNSA. The CDR3 reads CASSPHQARGGSETQYF. The CDR3 DNA is TGTGCCAGCAGCCCCCACCAGGCGAGGGGGGGGTCGGAGACCCAGTACTTC.

The J gene is TRBJ1-1, the V gene TRBV19; no reliable D call. Deletions cut 4 bases from V and 11 bases from J, with 20 bases between. This CDR3 has 14 residues. Germline loops: CDR1 LNHDA, CDR2 SQIVND (reference sequence). The CDR3 loop is CASSTGPGMWSAFF. The CDR3 DNA sequence: TGTGCCAGTAGTACGGGCCCGGGGATGTGGAGCGCTTTCTTT.

The rearrangement uses TRBV6-5 and TRBJ1-1, with no clear D. The CDR3 is 14 residues long. Germline CDR1 MNHEY, CDR2 SVGAGI. V lost 8 bases and J lost 7, with 20 bases in between. CDR3 amino acids: CASLNRESGDEAFF. The CDR3 nucleotides are TGTGCCAGCCTAAACCGGGAGTCAGGAGATGAAGCTTTCTTT.

The rearrangement joins TRBV5-1 to TRBJ1-1, with 9 bases matching TRBD1. The CDR3 is made up of 15 amino acids. Looked up from germline, CDR1 is SGHRS and CDR2 is YFSETQ. Trimming took 5 bases from V and 4 from J; bases not matched to a gene: 9. The chain's CDR3 is CASRHGQGQGTEAFF. CDR3 DNA sequence: TGCGCCAGCAGACATGGACAGGGACAGGGCACTGAAGCTTTCTTT.

This clone is a singleton in its sample. V is TRBV2 and J is TRBJ2-5; TRBD2 matches 8 bases. Germline V gene data show CDR1 as SNHLY and CDR2 as FYNNEI. V lost 6 bases to trimming and J lost 4 bases; unmatched junction nucleotides: 7. This CDR3 spans 14 amino acids. The CDR3, as DNA: TGTGCCAGCAGCCCGGGACTAGGGGGAGAGACCCAGTACTTC. Translation: CASSPGLGGETQYF.

The V call is TRBV10-1, the J call TRBJ1-3, with TRBD1 matching 7 bases. V was pared by 3 bases and J by 1 base, with 3 bases of the junction left unmatched. Germline V gene lookup returns CDR1 WNHNN and CDR2 SYGVQD (reference sequence). The CDR3 is 15 residues long. The CDR3 nucleotides read TGCGCCAGCAGTGACCTGACAGGGTCTGGAAACACCATATATTTT. Translation: CASSDLTGSGNTIYF.

This chain links TRBV5-4 with TRBJ2-1; 8 bases are shared with TRBD2. The germline CDR1 and CDR2 sequences are SGHNT and YYREEE (reference sequence). The trim removed 7 bases at V and 15 bases at J, leaving 12 bases unmatched. The CDR3 contains 12 residues. CDR3 in DNA: TGTGCCAGCGGAAGGGCGGGAGGTAGTATGTTCTTC. It specifies CASGRAGGSMFF.

The rearrangement links TRBV6-6 to TRBJ2-3; the match to TRBD2 covers 11 bases. V was clipped by 2 bases and J by 3 bases; unmatched bases: 1. The length of the CDR3 is 15 residues. The germline CDR1 and CDR2 sequences are MNHNY and SVGAGI (reference sequence). The chain's CDR3 is CASSYRTSGTDTQYF. Written as DNA, the CDR3 is TGTGCCAGCAGTTACCGGACTAGCGGGACAGATACGCAGTATTTT.

The V gene is TRBV19, the J gene TRBJ1-1, with 10 bases identical to TRBD1. Unmatched junction bases numbered 5, after V lost 4 bases and J lost 6 bases. Per the germline V gene, CDR1 is LNHDA and CDR2 is SQIVND (reference sequence). CDR3 length: 14 residues. CDR3 in amino acids: CASSKGQGIAEAFF. The DNA of the CDR3 is TGTGCCAGTAGTAAGGGACAGGGGATCGCTGAAGCTTTCTTT.

V gene TRBV5-1 combines with J gene TRBJ2-3, with a possible D match to TRBD1 (6 bases). Germline CDR1 SGHRS, CDR2 YFSETQ. The CDR3 totals 14 residues. Trimming removed 3 bases at V and 6 bases at J, with 14 bases between. This CDR3 is CASSWGLEADTQYF. CDR3 coding DNA: TGCGCCAGCAGCTGGGGGCTAGAGGCGGATACGCAGTATTTT.

The gene calls are TRBV6-1 and TRBJ1-5; D not resolved. Trimming shortened V by 2 bases and J by 6 bases, and 14 bases separated the two germline ends. This CDR3 is built from 15 residues. Per the germline V gene, CDR1 is MNHNS and CDR2 is SASEGT. This CDR3 is CASSEQLVRPQPQHF. CDR3 nucleotide sequence: TGTGCCAGCAGTGAACAGCTCGTCAGGCCTCAGCCCCAGCATTTT.

The gene calls are TRBV2 and TRBJ2-1; 8 positions agree with TRBD1. With V trimmed by 6 bases and J by 0 bases, 4 bases remained unmatched. Germline CDR1 is SNHLY and CDR2 is FYNNEI. This CDR3 region has 15 residues. CDR3 residues: CASRDTGGSYNEQFF. As DNA, the CDR3 is TGTGCCAGCAGAGACACAGGGGGCTCCTACAATGAGCAGTTCTTC.

The chain carries TRBV5-1 and TRBJ2-7, with 7 bases aligning to TRBD1. The V gene's germline CDR1 is SGHRS and CDR2 YFSETQ. The CDR3 extends over 16 amino acids. V was pared by 2 bases and J by 0 bases, with 8 bases of the junction left unmatched. CDR3 amino acids: CASSLGTDSSSYEQYF. The CDR3 nucleotides are TGCGCCAGCAGCTTAGGGACAGACTCCAGCTCCTACGAGCAGTACTTC.

This clone was observed a few times. The genes are TRBV5-6 and TRBJ2-2; D possibly corresponds to TRBD2 (6 bases). V was cut by 6 bases and J by 1 base, with 16 bases left in between. Germline assignment: CDR1 SGHDT and CDR2 YYEEEE. The CDR3 runs to 16 residues. CDR3 coding DNA: TGTGCCAGCAATCTCTTTCCGGGGGTGAACACCGGGGAGCTGTTTTTT. Its protein is CASNLFPGVNTGELFF.

The chain recombines TRBV19 with TRBJ2-5; a weak D match, TRBD1 (5 bases). CDR3 length: 17 residues. V lost 3 bases, J lost 5 bases, and 22 bases lay in between. Per the germline V gene, CDR1 is LNHDA and CDR2 is SQIVND (reference sequence). For the CDR3, the DNA is TGTGCCAGTAGTATCAGTGGGGTAATGGGGCAATGGGAGACCCAGTACTTC. It translates to CASSISGVMGQWETQYF.